A selection of T cell receptor beta chains follows, all from one sample in a study of blood T cell repertoires in COVID-19. Measured with immunoSEQ multiplex PCR; TCRdb has only the in-frame clones, and not every one. In the table there are 220,000 or so clones, 84% of which are singletons. Source material: peripheral blood. The source is a woman in her sixties who had recovered from COVID-19. Each CDR3 is given with its conserved first and last residue. The D gene is left open where the match is weak. Clone size appears in some rows only: once, few, many, or a class for an expanded clone.

clone_size: .; v_call: TRBV7-3; d_call: .; j_call: TRBJ1-1; cdr3_nt: TGTGCCAGCAGCCGACAGGAAAACACTGAAGCTTTCTTT; cdr3_aa: CASSRQENTEAFF
clone_size: .; v_call: TRBV18; d_call: TRBD2; j_call: TRBJ2-5; cdr3_nt: TGTGCCAGCTCACCCTCTGGCGGGGGGGCTCGGGAGACCCAGTACTTC; cdr3_aa: CASSPSGGGARETQYF
clone_size: .; v_call: TRBV4-2; d_call: .; j_call: TRBJ2-1; cdr3_nt: TGTGCCAGCAGCCAACCCAGGGGATACAGGGAAGATGAGCAGTTCTTC; cdr3_aa: CASSQPRGYREDEQFF
clone_size: .; v_call: TRBV2; d_call: .; j_call: TRBJ2-4; cdr3_nt: TGTGCCAGCAGTGAAGAAATGAGGAACATTCAGTACTTC; cdr3_aa: CASSEEMRNIQYF
clone_size: .; v_call: TRBV15; d_call: .; j_call: TRBJ1-1; cdr3_nt: TGTGCCACCGGTTTCGGGGGGAAGGGCACTGAAGCTTTCTTT; cdr3_aa: CATGFGGKGTEAFF
clone_size: once; v_call: TRBV30; d_call: .; j_call: TRBJ1-2; cdr3_nt: TGTGCCTGGAGAGTACCCTTCAGGGGCGCCAACTATGGCTACACCTTC; cdr3_aa: CAWRVPFRGANYGYTF
clone_size: .; v_call: TRBV20-1; d_call: .; j_call: TRBJ2-7; cdr3_nt: TGCAGTGCTAGTCGCCGGGGCTACGAGCAGTACTTC; cdr3_aa: CSASRRGYEQYF
clone_size: few; v_call: TRBV14; d_call: .; j_call: TRBJ2-2; cdr3_nt: TGTGCCAGCAGCCCCGGGACAAACACCGGGGAGCTGTTTTTT; cdr3_aa: CASSPGTNTGELFF
clone_size: .; v_call: TRBV11-1; d_call: TRBD1; j_call: TRBJ1-2; cdr3_nt: TGTGCCAGCAGCCGGGACAGCGCAAACTATGGCTACACCTTC; cdr3_aa: CASSRDSANYGYTF
clone_size: .; v_call: TRBV7-9; d_call: TRBD1; j_call: TRBJ2-1; cdr3_nt: TGTGCCAGCAGCCAGGGACAGGGGAAGTTCAATGAGCAGTTCTTC; cdr3_aa: CASSQGQGKFNEQFF
clone_size: .; v_call: TRBV19; d_call: .; j_call: TRBJ1-1; cdr3_nt: TGTGCCAGTAGTATTGGTCAGGGGAGAACTGAAGCTTTCTTT; cdr3_aa: CASSIGQGRTEAFF
clone_size: .; v_call: TRBV19; d_call: TRBD2; j_call: TRBJ2-7; cdr3_nt: TGTGCCAGTAGTGCCCCGGTGGGGCGGGGGAGATCTTACGAGCAGTACTTC; cdr3_aa: CASSAPVGRGRSYEQYF
clone_size: few; v_call: TRBV6-4; d_call: .; j_call: TRBJ1-5; cdr3_nt: TGTGCCAGCAGTAAGGGGTTCAATCAGCCCCAGCATTTT; cdr3_aa: CASSKGFNQPQHF
clone_size: few; v_call: TRBV25-1; d_call: TRBD1; j_call: TRBJ1-2; cdr3_nt: TGTGCCAGCAGTGGAGGACAGGGCCCCTATGGCTACACCTTC; cdr3_aa: CASSGGQGPYGYTF
clone_size: .; v_call: TRBV14; d_call: .; j_call: TRBJ2-1; cdr3_nt: TGTGCCAGCAGCCAAGGGGTAGGGGTTTACAATGAGCAGTTCTTC; cdr3_aa: CASSQGVGVYNEQFF
clone_size: .; v_call: TRBV5-4; d_call: .; j_call: TRBJ2-7; cdr3_nt: TGTGCCAGCAGCAAGGGACTCCGGGTTTACGAGCAGTACTTC; cdr3_aa: CASSKGLRVYEQYF
clone_size: .; v_call: TRBV6-2/TRBV6-3; d_call: .; j_call: TRBJ1-2; cdr3_nt: TGTGCCAGCAGTCGTAGATGGGGCGACTATGGCTACACCTTC; cdr3_aa: CASSRRWGDYGYTF
clone_size: .; v_call: TRBV5-1; d_call: TRBD2; j_call: TRBJ2-3; cdr3_nt: TGCGCCAGCAGCTTGTTTATCAGCGGGGGGTCCACAGATACGCAGTATTTT; cdr3_aa: CASSLFISGGSTDTQYF
clone_size: few; v_call: TRBV12-3/TRBV12-4; d_call: TRBD2; j_call: TRBJ2-2; cdr3_nt: TGTGCCAGCAGTATGTCTAGCGGCGGGGAGCTGTTTTTT; cdr3_aa: CASSMSSGGELFF
clone_size: .; v_call: TRBV5-4; d_call: TRBD1; j_call: TRBJ1-2; cdr3_nt: TGTGCCAGCAGCTATGGGACAGGGGGCCTGGGCTATGGCTACACCTTC; cdr3_aa: CASSYGTGGLGYGYTF
clone_size: few; v_call: TRBV2; d_call: TRBD1; j_call: TRBJ2-5; cdr3_nt: TGTGCCAGCTTTCGGGACAGGAATCAAGAGACCCAGTACTTC; cdr3_aa: CASFRDRNQETQYF
clone_size: .; v_call: TRBV7-2; d_call: .; j_call: TRBJ2-5; cdr3_nt: TGTGCCAGCAGCTTAGGTGGTCGGGGGGCAGAGACCCAGTACTTC; cdr3_aa: CASSLGGRGAETQYF
clone_size: .; v_call: TRBV2; d_call: .; j_call: TRBJ2-3; cdr3_nt: TGTGCCACTCAAAAAAGAGGTCGCACAGATACGCAGTATTTT; cdr3_aa: CATQKRGRTDTQYF
clone_size: .; v_call: TRBV18; d_call: TRBD2; j_call: TRBJ2-5; cdr3_nt: TGTGCCAGCTCATTAACAGCGGGGGGTGAAGAGACCCAGTACTTC; cdr3_aa: CASSLTAGGEETQYF
clone_size: .; v_call: TRBV6-1; d_call: TRBD1; j_call: TRBJ1-1; cdr3_nt: TGTGCCAGCAGTGAAGGTTGGGGGACAGGGGTCTTGGACACTGAAGCTTTCTTT; cdr3_aa: CASSEGWGTGVLDTEAFF
clone_size: .; v_call: TRBV14; d_call: .; j_call: TRBJ1-2; cdr3_nt: TGTGCCAGCAGCCAAGAGAGGTCCGGTGGCTACACCTTC; cdr3_aa: CASSQERSGGYTF
clone_size: .; v_call: TRBV19; d_call: .; j_call: TRBJ1-2; cdr3_nt: TGTGCCAGTAGTCTATCAGGGGACCATCCCTCTAACTATGGCTACACCTTC; cdr3_aa: CASSLSGDHPSNYGYTF
clone_size: .; v_call: TRBV7-9; d_call: .; j_call: TRBJ2-5; cdr3_nt: TGTGCCAGCAGCTTAGATTGGAGCCAAGAGACCCAGTACTTC; cdr3_aa: CASSLDWSQETQYF
clone_size: .; v_call: TRBV4-2; d_call: TRBD2; j_call: TRBJ2-3; cdr3_nt: TGTGCCAGCAGCCTCGCGAGCGGGGGGGTAGATACGCAGTATTTT; cdr3_aa: CASSLASGGVDTQYF
clone_size: .; v_call: TRBV9; d_call: .; j_call: TRBJ2-3; cdr3_nt: TGTGCCAGCAGCGTACCCCGGACCGGGGGGCGGGGCACAGATACGCAGTATTTT; cdr3_aa: CASSVPRTGGRGTDTQYF
clone_size: once; v_call: TRBV18; d_call: TRBD1; j_call: TRBJ2-1; cdr3_nt: TGTGCCAGCTCACCACCGAGGGGGCCGAAGTTCTTC; cdr3_aa: CASSPPRGPKFF
clone_size: .; v_call: TRBV19; d_call: .; j_call: TRBJ2-7; cdr3_nt: TGTGCCAGTAGTATTGGAGTGAACTCCTACGAGCAGTACTTC; cdr3_aa: CASSIGVNSYEQYF
clone_size: .; v_call: TRBV7-9; d_call: TRBD1; j_call: TRBJ2-2; cdr3_nt: TGTGCCAGCAGCTCGCCGGGACAGATAACCGGGGAGCTGTTTTTT; cdr3_aa: CASSSPGQITGELFF
clone_size: .; v_call: TRBV30; d_call: .; j_call: TRBJ1-1; cdr3_nt: TGTGCCTGGAGGAGTTTTGAAGCTTTCTTT; cdr3_aa: CAWRSFEAFF